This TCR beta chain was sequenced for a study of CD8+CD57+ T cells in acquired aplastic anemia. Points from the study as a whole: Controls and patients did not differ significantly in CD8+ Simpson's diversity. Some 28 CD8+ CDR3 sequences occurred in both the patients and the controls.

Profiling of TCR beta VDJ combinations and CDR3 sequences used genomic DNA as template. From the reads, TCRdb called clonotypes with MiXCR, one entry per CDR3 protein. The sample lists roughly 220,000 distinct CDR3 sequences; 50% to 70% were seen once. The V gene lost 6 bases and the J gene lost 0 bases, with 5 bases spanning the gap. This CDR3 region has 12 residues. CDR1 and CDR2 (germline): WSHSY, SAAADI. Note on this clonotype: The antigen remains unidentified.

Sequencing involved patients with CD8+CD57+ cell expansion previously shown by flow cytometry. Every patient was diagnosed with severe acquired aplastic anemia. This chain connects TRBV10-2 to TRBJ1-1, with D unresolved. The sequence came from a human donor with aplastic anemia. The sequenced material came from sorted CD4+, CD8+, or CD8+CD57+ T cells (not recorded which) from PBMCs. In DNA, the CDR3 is TGCGCCAGCAGAGCCCTGAACACTGAAGCTTTCTTT. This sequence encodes CASRALNTEAFF.